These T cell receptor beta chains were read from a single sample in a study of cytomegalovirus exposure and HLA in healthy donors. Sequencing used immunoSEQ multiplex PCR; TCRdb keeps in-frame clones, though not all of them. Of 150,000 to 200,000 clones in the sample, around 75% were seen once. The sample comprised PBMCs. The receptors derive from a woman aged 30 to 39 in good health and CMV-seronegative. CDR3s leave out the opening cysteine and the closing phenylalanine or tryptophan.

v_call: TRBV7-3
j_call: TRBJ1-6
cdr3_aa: ASSFTSKPGNSYNSPLH

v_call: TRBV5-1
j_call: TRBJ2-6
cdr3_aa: ASSLTGPNSGANVLT

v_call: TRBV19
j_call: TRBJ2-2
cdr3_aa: ASRTSGNTGELF

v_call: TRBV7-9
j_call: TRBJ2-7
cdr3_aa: ASSPTGVKGSYEQY

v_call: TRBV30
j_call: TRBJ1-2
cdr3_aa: AWTPVGGESYGYT

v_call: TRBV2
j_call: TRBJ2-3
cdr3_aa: ASSEGRGTSQDTQY

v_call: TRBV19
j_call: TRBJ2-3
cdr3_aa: ASSIGSGVGPGTDTQY

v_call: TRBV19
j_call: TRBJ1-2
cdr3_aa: ATSNGPLFNYGYT

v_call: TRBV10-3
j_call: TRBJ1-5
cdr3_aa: AISESLFGDQPQH

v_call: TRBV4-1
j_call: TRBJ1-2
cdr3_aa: ASSQAAGTGYGYT

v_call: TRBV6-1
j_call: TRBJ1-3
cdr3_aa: ASSEPGQGMGNTIY

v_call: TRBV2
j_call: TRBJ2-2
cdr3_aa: ASNPTGLDTGELF

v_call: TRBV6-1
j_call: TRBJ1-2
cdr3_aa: ASSDSGLIGYGYT

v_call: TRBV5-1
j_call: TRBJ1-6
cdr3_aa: ASSFDRGANSPLH

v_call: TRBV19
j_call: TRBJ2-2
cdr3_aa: ASSIELVAGGHANTGELF

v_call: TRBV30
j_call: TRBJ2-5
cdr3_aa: AWREGLAGVGTQY

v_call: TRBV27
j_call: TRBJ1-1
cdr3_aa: ASRPAGAYTEAF

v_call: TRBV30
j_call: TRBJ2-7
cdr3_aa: AWSVGTSTYEQY

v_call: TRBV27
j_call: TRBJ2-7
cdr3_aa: ASSSPWTGTDEQY

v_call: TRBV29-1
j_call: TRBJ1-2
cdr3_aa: SAVVLGGGYT

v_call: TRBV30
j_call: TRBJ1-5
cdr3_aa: AWNRESNQPQH

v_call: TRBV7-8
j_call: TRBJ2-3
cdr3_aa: ASSLAKGLAEPVRTDTQY

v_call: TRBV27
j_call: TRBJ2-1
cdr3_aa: ASSLAGGLGEQF

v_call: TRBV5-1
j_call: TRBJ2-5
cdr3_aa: ASSSGNRAQETQY

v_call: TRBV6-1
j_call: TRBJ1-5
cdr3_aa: ASSSTGGNQPQH

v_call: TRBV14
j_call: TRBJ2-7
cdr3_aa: ASSQDKYGGAPYEQY

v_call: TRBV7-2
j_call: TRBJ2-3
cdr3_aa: ASSSLQLGGRGTDTQY

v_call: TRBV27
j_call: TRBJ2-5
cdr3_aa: ASSLSADGETQY

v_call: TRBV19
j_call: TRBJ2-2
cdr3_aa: ASSTGGDTGELF

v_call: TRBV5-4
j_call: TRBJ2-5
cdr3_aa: ASSPPKAGGQETQY

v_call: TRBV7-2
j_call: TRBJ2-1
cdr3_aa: ASSLGDSYNNEQF

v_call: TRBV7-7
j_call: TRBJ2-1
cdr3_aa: ASSLVPSGTEQF

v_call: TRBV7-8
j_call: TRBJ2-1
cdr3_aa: ASSLHRGSNNEQF

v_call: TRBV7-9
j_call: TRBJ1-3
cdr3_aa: ASSHPTGTGTGNTIY

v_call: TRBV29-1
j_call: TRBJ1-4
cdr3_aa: SVVLAATNEKLF

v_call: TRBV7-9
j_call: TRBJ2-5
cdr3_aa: ASSSLLAGGRETQY

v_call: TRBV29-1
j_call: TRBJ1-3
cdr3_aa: SVARQGAGNTIY

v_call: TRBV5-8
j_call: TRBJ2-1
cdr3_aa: ASSRRTSGRANREYNEQF

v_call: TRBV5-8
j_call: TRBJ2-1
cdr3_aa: ASSPFGRERASNEQF

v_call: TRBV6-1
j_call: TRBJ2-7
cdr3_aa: ASSTTGHNYEQY

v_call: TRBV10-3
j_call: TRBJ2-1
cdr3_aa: AISETGGGEINEQF

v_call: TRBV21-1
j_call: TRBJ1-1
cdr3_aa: ASSWGRAAAF

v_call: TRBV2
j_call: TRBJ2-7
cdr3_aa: ASRGASGWENPYEQY

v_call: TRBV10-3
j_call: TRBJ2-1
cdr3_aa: ATLSGRADNEQF

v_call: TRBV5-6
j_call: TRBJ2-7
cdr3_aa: ASSLLPPSRGEQY

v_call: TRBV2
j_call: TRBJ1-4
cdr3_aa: ASSAGTLATNEKLF

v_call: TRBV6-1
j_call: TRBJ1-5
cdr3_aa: ASRAGQGRTQPQH

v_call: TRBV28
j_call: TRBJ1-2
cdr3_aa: ASSWRQGYSYGYT

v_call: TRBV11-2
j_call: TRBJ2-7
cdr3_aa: ASRPTVGGSYEQY

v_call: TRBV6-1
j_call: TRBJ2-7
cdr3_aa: ASSEGLAGGYEQY

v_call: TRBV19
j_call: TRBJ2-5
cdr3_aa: ASSGRGPPY

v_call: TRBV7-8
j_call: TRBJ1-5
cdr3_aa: ASNHLGTVNQPQH

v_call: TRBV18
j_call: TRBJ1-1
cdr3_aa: ASSPISTSGTEAF

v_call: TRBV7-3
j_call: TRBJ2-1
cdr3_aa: ASSYTSGRDNEQF

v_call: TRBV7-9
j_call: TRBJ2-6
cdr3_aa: ASSPLPGQGRPGANVLT

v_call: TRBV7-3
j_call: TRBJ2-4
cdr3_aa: ASSYGVGGHIQY